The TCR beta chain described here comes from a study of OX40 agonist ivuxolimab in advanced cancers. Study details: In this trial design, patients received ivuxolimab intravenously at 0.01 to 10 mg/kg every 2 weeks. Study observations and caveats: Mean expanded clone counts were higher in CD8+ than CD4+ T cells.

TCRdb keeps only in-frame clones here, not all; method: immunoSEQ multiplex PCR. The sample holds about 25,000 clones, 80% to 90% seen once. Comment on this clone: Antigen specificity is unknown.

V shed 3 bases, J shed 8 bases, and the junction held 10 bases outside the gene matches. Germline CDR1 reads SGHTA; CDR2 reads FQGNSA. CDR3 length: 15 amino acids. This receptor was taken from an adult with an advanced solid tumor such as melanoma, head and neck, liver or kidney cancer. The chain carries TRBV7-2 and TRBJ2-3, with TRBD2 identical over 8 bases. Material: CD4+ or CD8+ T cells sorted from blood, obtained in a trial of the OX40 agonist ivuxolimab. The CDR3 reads CASSFRRGEFGTQYF. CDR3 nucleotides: TGTGCCAGCAGCTTTAGGCGGGGGGAGTTCGGTACGCAGTATTTT.